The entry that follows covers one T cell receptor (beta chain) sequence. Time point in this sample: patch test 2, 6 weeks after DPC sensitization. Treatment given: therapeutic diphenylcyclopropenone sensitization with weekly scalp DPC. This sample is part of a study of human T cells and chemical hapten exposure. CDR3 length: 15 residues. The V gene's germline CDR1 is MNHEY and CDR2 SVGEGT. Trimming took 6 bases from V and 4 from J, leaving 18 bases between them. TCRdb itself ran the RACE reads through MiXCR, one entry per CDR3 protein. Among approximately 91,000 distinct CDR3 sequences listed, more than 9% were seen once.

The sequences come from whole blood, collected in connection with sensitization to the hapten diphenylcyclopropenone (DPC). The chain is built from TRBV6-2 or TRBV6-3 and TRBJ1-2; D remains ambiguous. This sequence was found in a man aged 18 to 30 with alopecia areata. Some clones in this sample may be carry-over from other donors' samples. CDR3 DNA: TGTGCCAGCAGAGTCGACACTCTCACCGGCTATGGCTACACCTTC. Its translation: CASRVDTLTGYGYTF.